Presented here are 26 T cell receptor beta chains from one specimen sequenced in a study of CDR3 diversity in severe acne. One entry per CDR3 protein, called by TCRdb with MiXCR from the PCR reads. The data show over 100,000 distinct CDR3 sequences, with 51% seen just once and roughly an eighth held by the top ten. The sequenced sample was blood. These receptors originate from a male donor with acne.

This clonotype appeared a few times. The chain employs TRBV24-1 and TRBJ2-4; a weak D match, TRBD1 (6 bases). The ends were cut back, 3 bases at V and 3 bases at J, with 20 bases in the middle. The germline V gene encodes CDR1 KGHDR and CDR2 SFDVKD. There are 18 residues in the CDR3. CDR3 sequence: CATSDPTGGGCGKNIQYF. The DNA of the CDR3 is TGTGCCACCAGTGATCCGACTGGTGGGGGCTGCGGCAAAAACATTCAGTACTTC.

The V gene is TRBV4-3, the J gene TRBJ2-2; TRBD2 might be the D (5 bases). The CDR3 consists of 14 residues. Germline V gene lookup returns CDR1 LGHNA and CDR2 YSLEER. The V gene lost 4 bases and the J gene lost 6 bases, with 12 bases spanning the gap. The CDR3 protein is CASSPRQRAGELFF. For the CDR3, the DNA is TGCGCCAGCAGCCCACGGCAGAGGGCCGGGGAGCTGTTTTTT.

The chain employs TRBV24-1 and TRBJ2-7, with D hard to call. CDR1 is KGHDR and CDR2 is SFDVKD in the germline V gene. Trimming took off 6 bases at V and 0 bases at J, with 14 bases between the two ends. The length of the CDR3 is 15 residues. The CDR3 DNA reads as TGTGCCACCAGTCCCAGCCGCGGACCCTCCTACGAGCAGTACTTC. This encodes CATSPSRGPSYEQYF.

The V and J genes are TRBV10-3 and TRBJ2-2; 7 bases map to TRBD2. The CDR3 is 14 amino acids. From germline, CDR1 is ENHRY and CDR2 SYGVKD. Trimming at V came to 7 bases and at J to 1 base, leaving 3 bases not matched to a gene. CDR3 loop: CAIKTGGNTGELFF. The CDR3 DNA is TGTGCCATCAAGACGGGGGGGAACACCGGGGAGCTGTTTTTT.

The rearrangement joins TRBV7-8 to TRBJ2-2, with 10 bases aligning to TRBD2. Germline CDR1 reads SGHVS; CDR2 reads FQNEAQ. The CDR3 runs 20 residues. V lost 6 bases, J lost 1 base, and 17 bases stayed unmatched. This CDR3 is CASSHQTGTSAIENTGELFF. The DNA for the CDR3 is TGTGCCAGCAGTCACCAAACCGGGACTAGCGCTATCGAGAACACCGGGGAGCTGTTTTTT. Drawing the rest from reference TRBV7-8 and TRBJ2-2, the complete variable domain is GAGVSQSPRYKVAKRGQDVALRCDPISGHVSLFWYQQALGQGPEFLTYFQNEAQLDKSGLPSDRFFAERPEGSVSTLKIQRTQQEDSAVYLCASSHQTGTSAIENTGELFFGEGSRLTVL.

This clonotype was recorded many times. The chain employs TRBV7-9 and TRBJ1-2, with D possibly being TRBD1 (5 bases). The length of the CDR3 is 18 residues. Germline CDR1 reads SEHNR; CDR2 reads FQNEAQ (reference sequence). Trimming left V 1 base short and J 6 bases short, with 24 bases between. The CDR3 bases are TGTGCCAGCAGCTTAGTGGCGGGCTTGGGGGTTCCCCAGGATGGCTACACCTTC. It specifies CASSLVAGLGVPQDGYTF. Looking up the rest from reference TRBV7-9 and TRBJ1-2 gives the full variable domain: DTGVSQNPRHKITKRGQNVTFRCDPISEHNRLYWYRQTLGQGPEFLTYFQNEAQLEKSRLLSDRFSAERPKGSFSTLEIQRTEQGDSAMYLCASSLVAGLGVPQDGYTFGSGTRLTVV.

V and J are TRBV5-6 and TRBJ2-7, with D unresolved. V gave up 0 bases and J gave up 2 bases, with 9 bases separating them. Germline-derived CDR1 and CDR2 are SGHDT and YYEEEE. The CDR3 length is 14 residues. The CDR3, as DNA: TGTGCCAGCAGCTTGGCCGGCAGAACCTACGAGCAGTACGTC. Encoded protein: CASSLAGRTYEQYV.

This clonotype counts as medium-sized (0.01 to 0.1%). The gene calls are TRBV12-3 or TRBV12-4 and TRBJ2-7; TRBD2 might be the D (5 bases). CDR3 length: 14 residues. V lost 1 base and J 0 bases, leaving 7 bases between the germline ends. The CDR3 loop reads CASSLGRGSYEQYF. The CDR3, as DNA: TGTGCCAGCAGTTTAGGACGGGGCTCCTACGAGCAGTACTTC.

The chain has TRBV29-1 and TRBJ2-7; no clear D gene. Germline V CDR1 and CDR2: SQVTM, ANQGSEA. V was pared by 2 bases and J by 7 bases, with 12 bases between. This CDR3 has 12 amino acids. CDR3 bases: TGCAGCGTTGAAAGAGTCCTCGGGGAGCAGTACTTC. Translated, it gives CSVERVLGEQYF.

The V call is TRBV2, the J call TRBJ2-1, with 8 positions matching TRBD2. Germline values: CDR1 SNHLY, CDR2 FYNNEI. The J segment lost 0 bases and the V segment lost 5 bases, leaving 15 bases of the junction unmatched. The CDR3 is 19 residues long. The CDR3 coding sequence is TGTGCCAGCAGTTCCGACTTCTCCTCAGCGGGAGTCTCCTACAATGAGCAGTTCTTC. Translation: CASSSDFSSAGVSYNEQFF. Drawing the rest from reference TRBV2 and TRBJ2-1, the complete variable domain is EPEVTQTPSHQVTQMGQEVILRCVPISNHLYFYWYRQILGQKVEFLVSFYNNEISEKSEIFDDQFSVERPDGSNFTLKIRSTKLEDSAMYFCASSSDFSSAGVSYNEQFFGPGTRLTVL.

This clonotype has ten or more counts. The chain recombines TRBV20-1 with TRBJ1-4, with D perhaps TRBD1 (6 bases). Germline CDR1 DFQATT, CDR2 SNEGSKA (reference sequence). The CDR3 sequence is 14 residues long. Trimming removed 6 bases from V and 2 bases from J, with 13 bases in between. CDR3 coding DNA: TGCAGTGCCTTATTTCAGGGGACTAATGAAAAACTGTTTTTT. Its protein is CSALFQGTNEKLFF.

The chain combines TRBV10-3 with TRBJ1-4; tentatively, D is TRBD1 (5 bases). Deletions cut 2 bases from V and 8 bases from J, with 6 bases between. From germline, CDR1 is ENHRY and CDR2 SYGVKD. The length of the CDR3 is 12 residues. The CDR3 spells CAISEGGEKLFF. CDR3 nucleotide sequence: TGTGCCATCAGTGAGGGGGGGGAAAAACTGTTTTTT.

The V gene is TRBV25-1, the J gene TRBJ1-4; TRBD1 is a possible D gene (5 bases). CDR1 MGHDK and CDR2 SYGVNS come from the germline V gene. Trimming pared 7 bases from V and 8 bases from J, leaving 14 bases between. The CDR3 is 13 amino acids. CDR3 loop: CASNSPGEEKLFF. CDR3 DNA: TGTGCCAGCAACTCTCCGGGGGAGGAAAAACTGTTTTTT.

The V call is TRBV7-2, the J call TRBJ2-7, with 11 bases matching TRBD1. V shed 5 bases and J 7 bases; nucleotides not matched to a gene: 13. Germline V CDR1 and CDR2: SGHTA, FQGNSA. This CDR3 has 16 residues. Here the CDR3 reads CASSRRDRGGTSEQYF. The CDR3 nucleotides are TGTGCCAGCAGCCGCCGGGACAGGGGGGGTACGAGTGAGCAGTACTTC.

The table lists this clonotype with a few counts. The chain links TRBV11-2 to TRBJ1-2, with 8 bases aligning to TRBD1. This CDR3 contains 15 residues. The V gene's germline CDR1 is SGHAT and CDR2 FQNNGV. The ends lost 3 bases at V and 4 bases at J; junction bases unmatched: 7. CDR3 in amino acids: CASSLGGQDTYGYTF. The CDR3 DNA is TGTGCCAGCAGCTTGGGGGGACAGGACACCTATGGCTACACCTTC. Full variable domain (remainder filled in from reference TRBV11-2 and TRBJ1-2): EAGVAQSPRYKIIEKRQSVAFWCNPISGHATLYWYQQILGQGPKLLIQFQNNGVVDDSQLPKDRFSAERLKGVDSTLKIQPAKLEDSAVYLCASSLGGQDTYGYTFGSGTRLTVV.

In this sample, this clonotype turned up a few times. A read error may produce the germline difference seen at one junction end. The rearrangement uses TRBV10-3 and TRBJ1-3; D remains ambiguous. The CDR3 is 13 residues long. Germline CDR1 is ENHRY and CDR2 is SYGVKD. The CDR3 DNA reads TGTGCCACCAGTGAGGTCTCTGGAAACACCATATATTTT. Amino acids: CATSEVSGNTIYF.

This clonotype came up many times. The chain joins TRBV30 to TRBJ2-2; D is perhaps TRBD1 (5 bases). V was clipped by 3 bases and J by 2 bases, with 10 bases between them. Germline CDR1 and CDR2: GTSNPN and SVGIG (reference sequence). This CDR3 spans 14 amino acids. The CDR3 sequence: CAWRFQGNTGELFF. CDR3 bases: TGTGCCTGGAGATTTCAGGGAAACACCGGGGAGCTGTTTTTT.

The V call is TRBV15, the J call TRBJ2-7, with 15 bases matching TRBD2. V was pared by 0 bases and J by 3 bases, with 3 bases of the junction left unmatched. The CDR3 sequence is 17 residues long. CDR1 and CDR2 from the germline V gene are LNHNV and YYDKDF (reference sequence). DNA of the CDR3: TGTGCCACCAGCAGAGAAGGACTAGCGGGAGGGTTCTACGAGCAGTACTTC. It encodes CATSREGLAGGFYEQYF.

This clonotype was counted at least ten times. The chain carries TRBV7-9 and TRBJ1-4; weak D call: TRBD1 (5 bases). CDR1 is SEHNR, CDR2 FQNEAQ, per germline (reference sequence). The CDR3 covers 13 residues. Trimming took 11 bases from V and 8 from J, leaving 18 bases between them. DNA of the CDR3: TGTGCCTGTGCGGGTCGAGGGGAGGAAAAACTGTTTTTT. Its protein product is CACAGRGEEKLFF.

Turning to this clonotype: A much larger clone lies one base from this, so it may be a read error. Because it lacks the conserved phenylalanine or tryptophan at the end, this CDR3 is likely a read error. The chain uses TRBV7-3 and TRBJ2-1; 10 bases agree with TRBD2. The germline V gene has CDR1 SGHTA and CDR2 FQGTGA. J was trimmed by 5 bases and V by 3 bases; bases with no gene match: 10. The length of the CDR3 is 17 residues. The CDR3 coding sequence is TGTGCCAGCAGCTTCATAGCGGGAGGCCCCGCGCACAATGAGCAGTTCCTC. Protein product: CASSFIAGGPAHNEQFL.

This clonotype showed up just a few times. The chain recombines TRBV10-3 with TRBJ2-2; D is unclear. V was pared by 10 bases and J by 5 bases, with 8 bases between. Germline lookup yields CDR1 ENHRY and CDR2 SYGVKD. The CDR3 has 11 amino acids. The CDR3 nucleotides are TGTGCCACGACGGAAACCGGGGAGCTGTTTTTT. Protein: CATTETGELFF.

This clonotype turned up a few times. The junction and the germline gene differ at one end; a read error may be behind it. The rearrangement joins TRBV6-4 to TRBJ2-3, with D possibly being TRBD2 (7 bases). The CDR3 has 15 residues. Germline assignment: CDR1 MRHNA and CDR2 SNTAGT. The CDR3 sequence: CANSEGGASTDTQYF. The CDR3 nucleotides are TGTGCCAACAGTGAGGGGGGGGCCAGCACAGATACGCAGTATTTT.

This clonotype was counted only a few times. It may be a read error: a sequence one base away is much more abundant. The conserved phenylalanine or tryptophan is not found at the CDR3 terminus, so this likely reflects a read error. The genes are TRBV7-9 and TRBJ2-1; the D gene is possibly TRBD1 (5 bases). The germline V and J ends were trimmed by 5 bases and 10 bases, with 9 bases remaining between them. Germline CDR1 and CDR2: SEHNR and FQNEAQ (reference sequence). The CDR3 loop spans 11 amino acids. CDR3 nucleotide sequence: TGTGCCAGCAGCCGACAGAACGAGCAGTTCCTC. It yields the protein CASSRQNEQFL.

The rearrangement joins TRBV5-5 to TRBJ2-5; 10 bases match TRBD2. CDR1 and CDR2 (germline): SGHKS, YYEKEE (reference sequence). Trimming at V came to 1 base and at J to 1 base, leaving 4 bases not matched to a gene. This CDR3 contains 16 residues. The CDR3 sequence is CASSLMTSGFQETQYF. The CDR3 bases are TGTGCCAGCAGCTTGATGACTAGCGGGTTCCAAGAGACCCAGTACTTC. Together with reference TRBV5-5 and TRBJ2-5, the CDR3 gives the full variable domain: DAGVTQSPTHLIKTRGQQVTLRCSPISGHKSVSWYQQVLGQGPQFIFQYYEKEERGRGNFPDRFSARQFPNYSSELNVNALLLGDSALYLCASSLMTSGFQETQYFGPGTRLLVL.

With respect to this clonotype: A much more abundant neighbour one base away suggests this may be a read error. The gene calls are TRBV19 and TRBJ2-6; no clear D. Germline loops: CDR1 LNHDA, CDR2 SQIVND (reference sequence). V was trimmed by 5 bases and J by 2 bases, leaving 16 bases between them. The CDR3 has 17 residues. DNA for the CDR3: TGTGCCAGTAGTCCCCGTAAGTCCTTAACTGGGGCCAACGTCCTGACTTTC. Translating it yields CASSPRKSLTGANVLTF.

This clonotype was counted ten times or more. The rearrangement uses TRBV7-9 and TRBJ2-3, with TRBD1 identical over 8 bases. V lost 5 bases, J lost 2 bases, and 6 bases stayed unmatched. Germline V lookup: CDR1 SEHNR, CDR2 FQNEAQ (reference sequence). The CDR3 is 15 amino acids. CDR3 bases: TGTGCCAGCAGCGGACGGACAGGGACCACAGATACGCAGTATTTT. It yields the protein CASSGRTGTTDTQYF.